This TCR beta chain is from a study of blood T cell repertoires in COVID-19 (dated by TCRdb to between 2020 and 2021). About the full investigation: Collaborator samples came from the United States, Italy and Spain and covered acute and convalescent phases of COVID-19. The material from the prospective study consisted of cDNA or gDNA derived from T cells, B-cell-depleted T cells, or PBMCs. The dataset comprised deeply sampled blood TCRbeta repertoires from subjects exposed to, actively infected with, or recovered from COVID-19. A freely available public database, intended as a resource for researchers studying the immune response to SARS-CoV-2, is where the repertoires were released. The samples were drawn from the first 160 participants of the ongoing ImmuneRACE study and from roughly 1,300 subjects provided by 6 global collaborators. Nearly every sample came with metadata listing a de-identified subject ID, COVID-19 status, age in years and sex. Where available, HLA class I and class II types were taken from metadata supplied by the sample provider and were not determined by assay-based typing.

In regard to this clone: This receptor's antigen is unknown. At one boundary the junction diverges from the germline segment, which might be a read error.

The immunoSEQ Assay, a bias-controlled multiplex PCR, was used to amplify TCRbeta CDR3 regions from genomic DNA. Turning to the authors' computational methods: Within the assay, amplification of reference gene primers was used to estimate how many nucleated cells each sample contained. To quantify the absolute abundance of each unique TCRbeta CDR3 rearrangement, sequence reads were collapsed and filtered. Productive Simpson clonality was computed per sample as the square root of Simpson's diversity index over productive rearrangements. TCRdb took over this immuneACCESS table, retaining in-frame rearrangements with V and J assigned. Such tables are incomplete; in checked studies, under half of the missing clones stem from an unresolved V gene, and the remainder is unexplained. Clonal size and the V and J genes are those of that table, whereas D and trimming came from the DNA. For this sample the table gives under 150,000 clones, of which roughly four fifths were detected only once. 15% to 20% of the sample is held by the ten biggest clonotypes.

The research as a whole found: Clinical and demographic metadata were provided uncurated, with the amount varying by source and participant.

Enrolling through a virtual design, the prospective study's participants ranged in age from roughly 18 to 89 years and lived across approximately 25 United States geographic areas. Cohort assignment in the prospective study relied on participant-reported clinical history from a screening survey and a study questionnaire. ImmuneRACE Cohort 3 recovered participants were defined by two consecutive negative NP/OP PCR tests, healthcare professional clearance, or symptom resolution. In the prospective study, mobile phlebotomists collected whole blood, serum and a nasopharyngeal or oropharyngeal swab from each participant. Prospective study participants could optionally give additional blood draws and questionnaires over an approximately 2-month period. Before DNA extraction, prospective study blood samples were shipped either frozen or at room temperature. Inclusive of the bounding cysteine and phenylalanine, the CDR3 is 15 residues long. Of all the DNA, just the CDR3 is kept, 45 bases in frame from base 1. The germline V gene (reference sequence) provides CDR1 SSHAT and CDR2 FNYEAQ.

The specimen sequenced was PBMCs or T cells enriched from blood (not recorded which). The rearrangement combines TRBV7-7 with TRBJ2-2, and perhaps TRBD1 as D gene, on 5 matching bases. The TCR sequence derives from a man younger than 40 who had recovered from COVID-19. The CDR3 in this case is CASSPDSANTGELFF. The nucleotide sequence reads TGTGCTAGCAGCCCCGACAGCGCGAACACCGGGGAGCTGTTTTTT.